One sample yielded the 25 T cell receptor beta chains listed below, sequenced in a study of neurological immune-mediated disorders. TCRdb ran MiXCR on the 5' RACE reads and lists one entry per CDR3 protein. The sample yields around 53,000 distinct CDR3 sequences, approximately 9.2% seen once. This sample's time point: longitudinal time-point 3. Source material: PBMCs. Receptors originate from a woman aged 40-49 years in good health.

V is TRBV12-3 or TRBV12-4 and J is TRBJ2-7; 12 nucleotides line up with TRBD1. The CDR3 contains 14 residues. After removal of 6 bases from V and 5 bases from J, the junction contained 5 bases not matched to a gene. CDR3 sequence reads: CASSTGQGAHEQYF. The CDR3 DNA reads TGTGCCAGCAGCACGGGACAGGGGGCCCACGAGCAGTACTTC.

This clonotype was recorded at least ten times. The rearrangement joins TRBV7-2 to TRBJ2-7, with unresolved D. CDR1 and CDR2 (germline): SGHTA, FQGNSA. CDR3 length: 13 amino acids. V lost 6 bases to trimming and J lost 0 bases, with 9 bases between them. Here the CDR3 reads CASSTTSSYEQYF. In DNA, the CDR3 is TGTGCCAGCAGTACCACCAGCTCCTACGAGCAGTACTTC.

In its sample, this clonotype was seen many times. CDR3 protein: CASSSRVGGYTF. The CDR3 DNA follows: TGTGCCAGCAGTTCCAGGGTGGGTGGCTACACCTTC. The chain joins TRBV12-3 or TRBV12-4 to TRBJ1-2; D is perhaps TRBD1 (5 bases). The CDR3 totals 12 residues. V was cut by 4 bases and J by 7 bases, with 10 bases left in between.

Many counts were recorded for this clonotype. This sequence joins TRBV20-1 and TRBJ2-7; possibly TRBD1 for D (6 bases). CDR3 length: 15 amino acids. Germline CDR1 DFQATT, CDR2 SNEGSKA (reference sequence). V was trimmed by 6 bases and J by 0 bases, leaving 18 bases between them. The CDR3, as DNA: TGCAGTGCCCTACGAAGACAGGTTAGCTCCTACGAGCAGTACTTC. It codes for CSALRRQVSSYEQYF.

This clonotype has ten or more counts. This chain links TRBV20-1 with TRBJ1-1; D might be TRBD1 (5 bases). CDR1 DFQATT and CDR2 SNEGSKA come from the germline V gene (reference sequence). Trimming shortened V by 6 bases and J by 1 base, and 18 bases separated the two germline ends. The CDR3 extends over 15 amino acids. CDR3 DNA: TGCAGTGCCCCCCTTATGACAGAGACGAACACTGAAGCTTTCTTT. Protein product: CSAPLMTETNTEAFF.

This clonotype was seen at least ten times. The CDR3: CASSLRGNEQFF. CDR3 bases: TGTGCCAGCAGTTTACGGGGCAATGAGCAGTTCTTC. The chain combines TRBV12-3 or TRBV12-4 with TRBJ2-1; weak D call: TRBD2 (5 bases). The CDR3 consists of 12 residues. The V end lost 2 bases, the J end lost 6 bases, and 5 bases lay between the germline ends.

This clonotype was observed many times. The CDR3 DNA follows: TGTGCCAGCAGCCCCCGGGGAGGGGGAGCAGATACGCAGTATTTT. It specifies CASSPRGGGADTQYF. The chain is built from TRBV9 and TRBJ2-3; tentatively, D is TRBD2 (7 bases). Germline V gene lookup returns CDR1 SGDLS and CDR2 YYNGEE. V lost 4 bases to trimming and J lost 4 bases, with 16 bases between them. The CDR3 has 15 amino acids.

This clonotype was observed at least ten times. This rearrangement joins TRBV5-1 to TRBJ1-1; no clear D gene. The CDR3 runs 19 residues. CDR1 and CDR2 (germline): SGHRS, YFSETQ. The V end lost 0 bases, the J end lost 1 base, and 22 bases lay between the germline ends. CDR3 loop: CASSLGTQHLPWRNTEAFF. The CDR3 bases are TGCGCCAGCAGCTTGGGGACCCAACATTTGCCGTGGAGGAACACTGAAGCTTTCTTT.

This clonotype occurred many times. The J gene is TRBJ1-2, the V gene TRBV10-3; 9 bases fit TRBD1. The length of the CDR3 is 16 residues. Per germline, CDR1 ENHRY and CDR2 SYGVKD. V lost 5 bases to trimming and J lost 6 bases; unmatched junction nucleotides: 13. DNA for the CDR3: TGTGCCATCAGTTACGTTACAGGGGGCGCTGGGGATGGCTACACCTTC. This encodes CAISYVTGGAGDGYTF.

The table lists this clonotype with many counts. The chain combines TRBV29-1 with TRBJ2-7; possibly TRBD1 for D (5 bases). The CDR3 consists of 13 residues. V gave up 7 bases and J gave up 1 base, with 14 bases separating them. Germline CDR1 SQVTM, CDR2 ANQGSEA. The CDR3 DNA reads as TGCAGCGCCGTTGACAGTTTATCCTACGAGCAGTACTTC. It yields the protein CSAVDSLSYEQYF.

The chain joins TRBV5-1 to TRBJ1-5; tentatively, D is TRBD1 (5 bases). Germline V gene data show CDR1 as SGHRS and CDR2 as YFSETQ. The CDR3 sequence is 14 residues long. The germline V and J ends were trimmed by 0 bases and 8 bases, with 12 bases remaining between them. This CDR3 reads CASSLEPGDEPQHF. As DNA, the CDR3 is TGCGCCAGCAGCTTGGAGCCGGGGGATGAGCCCCAGCATTTT.

This clonotype was seen repeatedly, ten times or more. V is TRBV5-1 and J is TRBJ2-7; TRBD2 aligns across 11 bases. The CDR3 totals 18 residues. V shed 0 bases and J 1 base; nucleotides not matched to a gene: 9. Germline-derived CDR1 and CDR2 are SGHRS and YFSETQ. The CDR3 sequence: CASSLGPSGTSGSYEQYF. The DNA for the CDR3 is TGCGCCAGCAGCTTGGGTCCCTCCGGGACTAGCGGATCCTACGAGCAGTACTTC.

This clonotype showed up many times. This CDR3 reads CASRLWTGASGANVLTF. In DNA form, the CDR3 reads TGCGCCAGCAGGTTGTGGACAGGAGCATCTGGGGCCAACGTCCTGACTTTC. The genes are TRBV5-1 and TRBJ2-6; 7 bases map to TRBD1. The germline V gene encodes CDR1 SGHRS and CDR2 YFSETQ. Unmatched junction bases numbered 9, after V lost 5 bases and J lost 1 base. CDR3 length: 17 residues. The full variable domain, in which reference TRBV5-1 and TRBJ2-6 provide the parts outside the CDR3, is KAGVTQTPRYLIKTRGQQVTLSCSPISGHRSVSWYQQTPGQGLQFLFEYFSETQRNKGNFPGRFSGRQFSNSRSEMNVSTLELGDSALYLCASRLWTGASGANVLTFGAGSRLTVL.

This clonotype was recorded many times. This chain connects TRBV9 to TRBJ2-7; TRBD2 is a possible D gene (6 bases). CDR3 length: 16 residues. The germline V gene has CDR1 SGDLS and CDR2 YYNGEE. Trimming removed 0 bases at V and 5 bases at J, with 18 bases between. The chain's CDR3 is CASSVEDGGAYDEQYF. CDR3 DNA sequence: TGTGCCAGCAGCGTAGAGGACGGAGGGGCTTACGACGAGCAGTACTTC. Drawing the rest from reference TRBV9 and TRBJ2-7, the complete variable domain is DSGVTQTPKHLITATGQRVTLRCSPRSGDLSVYWYQQSLDQGLQFLIQYYNGEERAKGNILERFSAQQFPDLHSELNLSSLELGDSALYFCASSVEDGGAYDEQYFGPGTRLTVT.

The V gene is TRBV19, the J gene TRBJ1-5; D is undetermined. The germline V gene encodes CDR1 LNHDA and CDR2 SQIVND (reference sequence). V lost 9 bases to trimming and J lost 0 bases, with 9 bases between them. The CDR3 consists of 13 residues. The CDR3 is CASGEGSNQPQHF. The CDR3 DNA sequence: TGTGCCAGCGGAGAAGGTAGCAATCAGCCCCAGCATTTT.

The J gene is TRBJ2-1, the V gene TRBV20-1; TRBD1 agrees at 10 bases. Looked up from germline, CDR1 is DFQATT and CDR2 is SNEGSKA (reference sequence). Unmatched junction bases numbered 8, after V lost 5 bases and J lost 10 bases. The CDR3 has 13 amino acids. This CDR3 reads CSARTGGVPEQFF. CDR3 nucleotides: TGCAGTGCTCGGACAGGGGGAGTCCCCGAGCAGTTCTTC.

This clonotype was picked up many times. CDR3 sequence (DNA): TGTGCCAGCAGTTTTCTGGGACAGGGGAAAGAGACCCAGTACTTC. This translates into CASSFLGQGKETQYF. This chain connects TRBV12-3 or TRBV12-4 to TRBJ2-5; 10 bases agree with TRBD1. This CDR3 has 15 amino acids. J lost 3 bases, V lost 3 bases, and 4 bases had no gene match.

This clonotype was detected many times. The chain links TRBV9 to TRBJ2-3; 8 bases are a match to TRBD2. V lost 4 bases, J lost 3 bases, and 13 bases stayed unmatched. Germline V gene sequence: CDR1 SGDLS, CDR2 YYNGEE. This CDR3 region has 17 residues. The DNA for the CDR3 is TGTGCCAGCAGCAAATCTACGGGACTAGTCAGGACAGATACGCAGTATTTT. Protein product: CASSKSTGLVRTDTQYF.

This clonotype was detected many times. This chain uses TRBV12-3 or TRBV12-4 with TRBJ2-7, with 10 bases fitting TRBD2. This CDR3 is built from 14 residues. V was clipped by 5 bases and J by 4 bases; unmatched bases: 5. Here the CDR3 reads CASSLSGGRYEQYF. Written as DNA, the CDR3 is TGTGCCAGCAGTCTTAGCGGGGGGCGTTACGAGCAGTACTTC.

In its sample, this clonotype was seen many times. The V and J genes are TRBV4-3 and TRBJ2-7; perhaps TRBD2 as D (5 bases). This CDR3 comprises 15 residues. V lost 3 bases and J 1 base, leaving 13 bases between the germline ends. The germline CDR1 and CDR2 sequences are LGHNA and YSLEER. The CDR3 loop reads CASSHSSGWSYEQYF. The CDR3 coding sequence is TGCGCCAGCAGCCATTCGTCGGGATGGTCCTACGAGCAGTACTTC.

V and J are TRBV4-1 and TRBJ2-7, with 7 bases that match TRBD2. CDR1 is MGHRA, CDR2 YSYEKL, per germline. This CDR3 comprises 15 residues. V was pared by 0 bases and J by 5 bases, with 7 bases of the junction left unmatched. CDR3 nucleotide sequence: TGCGCCAGCAGCCAAGACAACGGGGGGACGGACGAGCAGTACTTC. Protein sequence: CASSQDNGGTDEQYF.

This clonotype was found once. The V gene is TRBV7-8, the J gene TRBJ2-7, with a possible D match to TRBD1 (6 bases). This CDR3 comprises 15 residues. The germline V gene encodes CDR1 SGHVS and CDR2 FQNEAQ. Trimming removed 1 base at V and 2 bases at J, with 12 bases between. CDR3 in DNA: TGTGCCAGCAGCTTAGACCAACAGGGAGCCTACGAGCAGTACTTC. This encodes CASSLDQQGAYEQYF.

Points on this clonotype: The junction and the germline gene differ at one end; a read error may be behind it. This chain uses TRBV5-6 with TRBJ1-1; D call uncertain. The CDR3 runs to 14 residues. Germline loops: CDR1 SGHDT, CDR2 YYEEEE. The CDR3 sequence: CASCLALGGTEAFF. The CDR3 DNA reads as TGTGCCAGCTGCTTGGCTCTCGGTGGTACTGAAGCTTTCTTT. Full variable domain (remainder filled in from reference TRBV5-6 and TRBJ1-1): DAGVTQSPTHLIKTRGQQVTLRCSPKSGHDTVSWYQQALGQGPQFIFQYYEEEERQRGNFPDRFSGHQFPNYSSELNVNALLLGDSALYLCASCLALGGTEAFFGQGTRLTVV.

This clonotype was observed a few times. The V call is TRBV5-1, the J call TRBJ1-1; D unclear. CDR3 length equals 12 residues. V lost 2 bases and J lost 7, with 9 bases in between. CDR1 and CDR2 (germline): SGHRS, YFSETQ. CDR3: CASSLSVGEAFF. The CDR3 DNA is TGCGCCAGCAGCTTAAGCGTCGGTGAAGCTTTCTTT.

This clonotype was counted many times. V is TRBV6-6 and J is TRBJ1-2; 9 positions match TRBD1. V shed 7 bases, J shed 4 bases, and the junction held 4 bases outside the gene matches. The CDR3 consists of 13 residues. The germline V gene has CDR1 MNHNY and CDR2 SVGAGI (reference sequence). CDR3 sequence reads: CASKDRGTYGYTF. CDR3 sequence (DNA): TGTGCCAGCAAAGACAGGGGGACCTATGGCTACACCTTC.